Each of the 17 T cell receptor beta chains below was sequenced from the same sample in a study of blood T cell repertoires in COVID-19. Sequenced by immunoSEQ multiplex PCR; TCRdb stores in-frame clones only, minus some. The sample carries tens of thousands of clones, 90% recorded once. The sequencing sample was made of peripheral blood. These receptor sequences come from a woman older than 75 with active COVID-19.

The chain employs TRBV29-1 and TRBJ2-3; D might be TRBD1 (6 bases). Germline V gives CDR1 SQVTM, CDR2 ANQGSEA. Trimming stripped 0 bases from V and 2 bases from J, with 12 bases between. The CDR3 is 15 residues long. The chain's CDR3 is CSVEDNRDYTDTQYF. CDR3 nucleotides: TGCAGCGTTGAAGATAACAGGGATTACACAGATACGCAGTATTTT.

This clone occurred a few times. The chain links TRBV7-9 to TRBJ2-7; the match to TRBD2 covers 12 bases. Germline V gene sequence: CDR1 SEHNR, CDR2 FQNEAQ (reference sequence). The CDR3 contains 13 residues. V shed 3 bases, J shed 12 bases, and the junction held 6 bases outside the gene matches. The CDR3 bases are TGTGCCAGCAGCTTGACTAGCGGGAGTATAGCGTACTTC. This codes for CASSLTSGSIAYF. Full variable domain (remainder filled in from reference TRBV7-9 and TRBJ2-7): DTGVSQNPRHKITKRGQNVTFRCDPISEHNRLYWYRQTLGQGPEFLTYFQNEAQLEKSRLLSDRFSAERPKGSFSTLEIQRTEQGDSAMYLCASSLTSGSIAYFGPGTRLTVT.

CDR3 DNA sequence: TGTGCCACGGTCGGAGCTAGCGGGAGGGGCGATGAGCAGTTCTTC. Translating gives CATVGASGRGDEQFF. The chain links TRBV10-3 to TRBJ2-1, with 12 bases that match TRBD2. CDR3 length equals 15 residues. Germline-derived CDR1 and CDR2 are ENHRY and SYGVKD. V shed 10 bases and J 8 bases; nucleotides not matched to a gene: 12.

This sequence joins TRBV6-5 and TRBJ2-7, with 10 nucleotides matching TRBD2. CDR3 length equals 15 residues. CDR1 and CDR2 (germline): MNHEY, SVGAGI. V shed 0 bases and J 4 bases; nucleotides not matched to a gene: 3. CDR3 sequence: CASSYSGTSAYEQYF. CDR3 nucleotide sequence: TGTGCCAGCAGTTACTCCGGGACTAGCGCATACGAGCAGTACTTC.

J is TRBJ2-7 and V is TRBV5-5; the match to TRBD1 covers 8 bases. V gave up 0 bases and J gave up 4 bases; unmatched junction bases: 3. This CDR3 comprises 14 residues. Germline V gene lookup returns CDR1 SGHKS and CDR2 YYEKEE (reference sequence). For the CDR3, the DNA is TGTGCCAGCAGCTTGGGAACAGGGGGTTACGAGCAGTACTTC. It yields the protein CASSLGTGGYEQYF.

V usage is TRBV10-3 and J usage is TRBJ1-4; D is undetermined. Germline V lookup: CDR1 ENHRY, CDR2 SYGVKD. Trimming removed 0 bases from V and 7 bases from J, with 6 bases in between. The CDR3 loop spans 13 amino acids. The CDR3 bases are TGTGCCATCAGTGAGTCAGCCGGTGAAAAACTGTTTTTT. Residues: CAISESAGEKLFF.

The genes are TRBV7-2 and TRBJ2-3; no reliable D call. This CDR3 contains 12 residues. From germline, CDR1 is SGHTA and CDR2 FQGNSA. V dropped 4 bases and J dropped 6 bases, with 8 bases sitting between them. The CDR3 region is CASSSPGDTQYF. Written as DNA, the CDR3 is TGTGCCAGCAGCTCCCCCGGGGATACGCAGTATTTT.

The gene calls are TRBV15 and TRBJ2-2; possible D gene TRBD2, 7 bases. The CDR3 sequence is 18 residues long. The germline CDR1 and CDR2 sequences are LNHNV and YYDKDF (reference sequence). The V and J ends lost 3 bases and 4 bases respectively, with 21 bases between them. CDR3 bases: TGTGCCACCAGCAGGCCGCCGGGGGGCGCGGTAGGCACCGGGGAGCTGTTTTTT. This gives the protein CATSRPPGGAVGTGELFF.

This clone was found once. V usage is TRBV5-4 and J usage is TRBJ2-1; 11 bases fit TRBD2. Trimming cost V 0 bases and J 9 bases; bases outside gene matches: 11. The germline gives CDR1 SGHNT, CDR2 YYREEE (reference sequence). CDR3 length equals 17 residues. The CDR3 coding sequence is TGTGCCAGCAGCTTGGGCGGACTAGCGGGTACCTCCGGTGAGCAGTTCTTC. This gives the protein CASSLGGLAGTSGEQFF.

The chain links TRBV19 to TRBJ1-4; 12 bases map to TRBD1. With 5 bases clipped from V and 4 bases from J, the junction kept 11 bases outside the gene matches. From germline, CDR1 is LNHDA and CDR2 SQIVND (reference sequence). The CDR3 has 18 amino acids. As DNA, the CDR3 is TGTGCCAGTAGTCAGAACCGGGACAGGGGGCGAGATAATGAAAAACTGTTTTTT. This translates into CASSQNRDRGRDNEKLFF.

The rearrangement joins TRBV27 to TRBJ1-5; TRBD1 agrees at 7 bases. Germline CDR1 reads MNHEY; CDR2 reads SMNVEV (reference sequence). The V segment lost 1 base and the J segment 5 bases; nucleotides outside the gene matches: 11. The CDR3 is 17 amino acids. CDR3 nucleotides: TGTGCCAGCAGTTTATTCTCCGGGACAGATCCCTATCAGCCCCAGCATTTT. Translated: CASSLFSGTDPYQPQHF.

This clone was detected a few times. The chain uses TRBV5-4 and TRBJ1-6, with a possible D match to TRBD1 (5 bases). CDR1 SGHNT and CDR2 YYREEE come from the germline V gene (reference sequence). The CDR3 totals 18 residues. Trimming stripped 4 bases from V and 0 bases from J, with 17 bases between. The CDR3 bases are TGTGCCAGCAGCCTATCGCGGGGGAAATACTCCTATAATTCACCCCTCCACTTT. Protein: CASSLSRGKYSYNSPLHF.

The chain has TRBV7-6 and TRBJ1-4; D is unresolved. The germline V and J ends were trimmed by 1 base and 6 bases, with 12 bases remaining between them. The CDR3 spans 15 residues. Germline CDR1 reads SGHVS; CDR2 reads FNYEAQ. Written as DNA, the CDR3 is TGTGCCAGCAGCTTAGTACCGAATCGGGATGAAAAACTGTTTTTT. This sequence encodes CASSLVPNRDEKLFF.

The DNA for the CDR3 is TGTGCCAGCAGTGGCTGGGGGAGGGGGACCGGGGAGCTGTTTTTT. Its translation: CASSGWGRGTGELFF. The gene calls are TRBV2 and TRBJ2-2; D possibly corresponds to TRBD2 (7 bases). The CDR3 contains 15 residues. V lost 4 bases and J lost 5, with 14 bases in between. Germline V gives CDR1 SNHLY, CDR2 FYNNEI.

This chain connects TRBV7-2 to TRBJ2-1; weak D call: TRBD2 (6 bases). The germline V and J ends were trimmed by 1 base and 5 bases, with 15 bases remaining between them. CDR1 and CDR2 from the germline V gene are SGHTA and FQGNSA. The CDR3 sequence is 16 residues long. The chain's CDR3 is CASSLGPGLIHNEQFF. DNA of the CDR3: TGTGCCAGCAGCTTAGGGCCGGGACTTATACACAATGAGCAGTTCTTC.

V gene TRBV21-1 combines with J gene TRBJ2-7; the D call TRBD1 from the table was never checked on the DNA. TRBV21-1 corresponds to a pseudogene. This CDR3 comprises 15 residues. For the CDR3, the DNA is TGTGCCAGCAGCAAAGAAGGGGCTAGCTCCTACGAGCAGTACTTC. This sequence encodes CASSKEGASSYEQYF.

This clone was counted only a few times. The chain couples TRBV11-2 to TRBJ2-7; 7 positions agree with TRBD1. Trimming removed 5 bases from V and 3 bases from J; junction bases left unmatched: 4. The CDR3 has 13 amino acids. CDR1 and CDR2 (germline): SGHAT, FQNNGV. This chain's CDR3 is CASSHGQDYEQYF. The DNA of the CDR3 is TGTGCCAGCAGCCACGGACAGGACTACGAGCAGTACTTC.